This TCR beta chain was captured by sequencing in a study of OX40 agonist ivuxolimab in advanced cancers. Study background: Dose-escalation patients suffered from hepatocellular carcinoma, melanoma, renal cell or head and neck cancer. Overall study findings and caveats: CD4+ and CD8+ blood T cells expanded clonally by week 6 at 0.1 to 3.0 mg/kg.

Germline CDR1 reads SGHRS; CDR2 reads YFSETQ. The CDR3 is 13 amino acids. V lost 3 bases to trimming and J lost 2 bases, with 7 bases between them. As regards this clone: Its antigen is not known. The identical CDR3 is also encoded by other nucleotide sequences in the sample.

The data were produced by immunoSEQ multiplex PCR, yet TCRdb's version contains in-frame clones alone and is incomplete. Of fewer than 85,000 clones in the sample, roughly nine tenths were seen once. The chain is built from TRBV5-1 and TRBJ2-3; maybe TRBD2 (5 bases). This clonotype originated in an adult with an advanced solid tumor such as melanoma, head and neck, liver or kidney cancer. Material: CD4+ or CD8+ T cells sorted from blood, obtained in a trial of the OX40 agonist ivuxolimab. Here the CDR3 DNA reads TGCGCCAGCAGCTCCGGGGACACAGATACGCAGTATTTT. Its protein is CASSSGDTDTQYF.